The rows below give T cell receptor beta chains drawn from one sample of a study of identical twins. TCRdb reprocessed the 5' RACE reads with MiXCR, giving one entry per CDR3 protein. The table has about 530,000 distinct CDR3 sequences, more than 20% seen once. The same data also contributed to another study, on yellow fever vaccine responses in identical twins.

The sample was CD4+ T cells sorted from blood. These receptor sequences come from a woman younger than 30 in good health. Both conserved end residues are part of each CDR3. The D gene is left open where the match is weak. Only some rows state a clone size, as once, few, many or a class for expanded clones.

>-|TRBV4-2|few|TRBJ2-3
CASSQDVARGSGGDTQYF
>TRBD2|TRBV7-3|-|TRBJ2-7
CASSSSGGRAYQQYF
>-|TRBV11-2|few|TRBJ2-1
CASTAPGGEQFF
>-|TRBV12-3/TRBV12-4|few|TRBJ2-1
CASVGGSNEQFF
>-|TRBV19|few|TRBJ1-2
CASSLEAAFYGYTF
>-|TRBV29-1|few|TRBJ2-7
CSVGQRNEQYF
>-|TRBV20-1|-|TRBJ2-4
CSARDEFQRAKNIQYF
>TRBD2|TRBV5-1|-|TRBJ2-3
CASSLGLAARTDTQYF
>-|TRBV11-2|few|TRBJ2-3
CASSSTPGAGATDTQYF
>TRBD2|TRBV7-8|-|TRBJ2-2
CASSFVGGTNGELFF
>-|TRBV25-1|-|TRBJ2-1
CASRGAVGEQFF
>TRBD1|TRBV4-1|-|TRBJ2-1
CASSPGPGGGVDEQFF
>-|TRBV11-2|-|TRBJ2-1
CASSLESPNEQFF
>-|TRBV12-3/TRBV12-4|many|TRBJ2-3
CAGGTLEASTDTQYF
>-|TRBV7-9|-|TRBJ2-4
CASRAGAGVNIQYF
>TRBD2|TRBV5-1|few|TRBJ2-4
CASSLVGGRAELAKNIQYF
>TRBD2|TRBV5-1|few|TRBJ2-5
CASSKGLAGGIQETQYF
>-|TRBV7-9|-|TRBJ2-1
CASSYRGLFSSYNEQFF
>TRBD1|TRBV24-1|-|TRBJ2-3
CATSETGQGADTQYF
>TRBD1|TRBV12-3/TRBV12-4|-|TRBJ1-1
CASSTGQGAAFF
>-|TRBV10-2|few|TRBJ2-3
CASSEMAGFTDTQYF
>TRBD2|TRBV25-1|-|TRBJ2-5
CASREGRGLAGFQETQYF
>-|TRBV2|few|TRBJ1-1
CASKNQGNTEAFF
>-|TRBV20-1|few|TRBJ2-1
CSARERGHPRGDEQFF
>-|TRBV6-5|-|TRBJ2-7
CASSYSNSGTGAYEQYF
>TRBD1|TRBV12-3/TRBV12-4|many|TRBJ1-6
CASRGQGNSPLHF
>-|TRBV2|few|TRBJ2-1
CASSKSHSAALVKTNEQFF
>TRBD2|TRBV24-1|many|TRBJ2-3
CATSDTYVGLAGVDTQYF
>TRBD1|TRBV20-1|-|TRBJ2-3
CSASPRDRSSTDTQYF
>-|TRBV6-6|few|TRBJ2-1
CASSYFYNEQFF
>-|TRBV12-3/TRBV12-4|-|TRBJ1-2
CASTARDHHGYTF
>TRBD2|TRBV20-1|-|TRBJ2-1
CSARGGWGGSAYNEQFF
>TRBD1|TRBV20-1|few|TRBJ2-3
CSAPDLGQGVGQYF
>TRBD1|TRBV28|-|TRBJ2-3
CAVTQGQGAPSTDTQYF
>-|TRBV5-1|few|TRBJ2-2
CASSLIGANTGELFF
>-|TRBV11-2|few|TRBJ1-1
CASSLFGQSEAFF
>-|TRBV5-1|few|TRBJ2-6
CASSRRGSGGTSGANVLTF
>-|TRBV4-1|-|TRBJ2-1
CASSLTGSVTSYNEQFF
>TRBD1|TRBV7-9|few|TRBJ2-2
CASSVPGQGFQAGELFF
>-|TRBV24-1|-|TRBJ2-5
CATSDYRAVETQYF
>-|TRBV15|-|TRBJ2-7
CATSRVGASYEQYF
>-|TRBV5-1|few|TRBJ2-2
CASSLATGFTGELFF
>-|TRBV27|-|TRBJ1-1
CASSMDSLPGTEAFF
>-|TRBV3-1|-|TRBJ2-3
CASSQIATGAGVVDTQYF
>-|TRBV24-1|-|TRBJ2-1
CATSHGLHYNEQFF